This TCR beta chain was captured in a study of T cell responses to AZD1222 COVID-19 vaccine (dated by TCRdb to about 2021). As for the study more broadly: TCR sequencing was performed for 230 to 250 trial participants, of whom 207 were given two doses of AZD1222 and approximately 25 were given two doses of MenACWY control vaccine. Trial participants were enrolled into age subgroups of 18-55, 56-69 and 70-plus years, which contained approximately 150, 30 and 60 TCR-sequenced participants, respectively.

At the junction V is shortened by 1 base and J by 14 bases; bases outside the gene matches: 7. Taken from cysteine to phenylalanine, the CDR3 has 13 residues. The kept DNA is CDR3 alone, 39 bases in frame from the first base. CDR1 and CDR2 were assigned from the germline V gene as SGDLS and YYNGEE. According to the study, the label for this sample's time point signals: baseline before first vaccination. The treatment or condition label of this sample denotes: meningococcal conjugate vaccine given as trial control. The vaccinee samples were drawn from two UK trials, COV001 and COV002, one of which was a single-blind randomized controlled phase 2/3 trial testing AZD1222 (ChAdOx1 nCoV-19) in healthy adults. For TCRbeta chain sequencing, PBMC samples from trial participants were taken at day 0 and at day 28 after the second dose. The CDR3 regions of human TCRbeta chains were subjected to immunosequencing. Regarding the original processing steps: TCRs in the repertoires were compared against a reference library of SARS-CoV-2-specific TCRs that had been generated with the MIRA antigen-specificity platform. Breadth was defined as the fraction of unique TCRs that were SARS-CoV-2-associated, and depth was defined as the fraction of total T cells that were SARS-CoV-2-associated. Using the MIRA data, each spike-specific TCR was assigned both to the spike region to which the TCR was reactive and to a CD4 or CD8 class. Log10-transformed breadth and depth values were compared by one-way ANOVA with Sidak's multiple comparisons tests. The table comes from immuneACCESS by way of TCRdb, which keeps in-frame sequences with V and J called. Part of the clones is missing from these tables; in studies checked, under half for an unresolved V gene and the rest for unknown reasons. V and J calls and clone size are copied from that table; D and trimming were computed from the DNA. Counted in this sample were about 110,000 clones; roughly 90% of them appeared once. Jointly, the top ten make up 9.5% to 15% of the sample.

As for this clone: No antigen is known for it. Base qualities are missing; no much larger clone stands one base away.

Study-wide findings and limitations: Spike-specific TCR breadth and depth rose significantly after two AZD1222 doses compared with day 0 and with MenACWY recipients. Conclusions about previously exposed vaccinees are limited, since just five or six AZD1222 recipients were seropositive for SARS-CoV-2 at baseline. The whole spike protein was spanned by vaccine-associated CD4 TCRs, and dominant responses were seen in regions 160-218 and 743-854. No day 14 peak-response samples were available, so repertoires were characterized only after the peak T cell response. Reportedly, close to half of the unique spike-specific TCRs recognized epitopes lying outside the regions that are mutated in the B.1.351 and B.1.1.7 variants. Most participants were white British and females outnumbered males, and the authors suggested that clonal diversity may have been underestimated. The 56-69-year group was small, and its depth increase did not reach significance, likely because of low power.

The sequence links TRBV9 to TRBJ2-5; 11 bases in the junction line up with TRBD2. The sequences come from peripheral blood, collected on day 0 of MenACWY control vaccination. The TCR was taken from an adult in good health. Read as DNA, the sequence is TGTGCCAGCAGCGTAATAGCGGGAGGGCCCATTTACTTC. Protein translation: CASSVIAGGPIYF. This CDR3, with the reference TRBV9 and TRBJ2-5 proteins standing in past its ends, gives the full variable domain DSGVTQTPKHLITATGQRVTLRCSPRSGDLSVYWYQQSLDQGLQFLIQYYNGEERAKGNILERFSAQQFPDLHSELNLSSLELGDSALYFCASSVIAGGPIYFGPGTRLLVL.